This T cell receptor beta chain was retrieved from a study of shared clonotypes between healthy human individuals. The CDR3 sequence is 12 residues long. CDR1 MNHEY and CDR2 SVGAGI come from the germline V gene. Trimming pared 6 bases from V and 4 bases from J, leaving 10 bases between. For this clone: At the DNA level, this CDR3 is encoded by other sequences in the same sample as well.

The method was immunoSEQ multiplex PCR; TCRdb's version includes in-frame clones alone and lacks a portion of them. The top ten clones hold more than 0.1% of a sample with around 2.1 million clones, 90% to 97% of them seen once. Input material: naive CD4+ T cells sorted from blood. Specified subset: CD45RA+ positively selected. This chain connects TRBV6-5 to TRBJ2-7, with a tentative D call TRBD1 (6 bases). The clonotype was recovered from a man younger than 35 in good health. CDR3 residues: CASSYDRYEQYF. Here the CDR3 DNA reads TGTGCCAGCAGCTACGACAGGTACGAGCAGTACTTC.